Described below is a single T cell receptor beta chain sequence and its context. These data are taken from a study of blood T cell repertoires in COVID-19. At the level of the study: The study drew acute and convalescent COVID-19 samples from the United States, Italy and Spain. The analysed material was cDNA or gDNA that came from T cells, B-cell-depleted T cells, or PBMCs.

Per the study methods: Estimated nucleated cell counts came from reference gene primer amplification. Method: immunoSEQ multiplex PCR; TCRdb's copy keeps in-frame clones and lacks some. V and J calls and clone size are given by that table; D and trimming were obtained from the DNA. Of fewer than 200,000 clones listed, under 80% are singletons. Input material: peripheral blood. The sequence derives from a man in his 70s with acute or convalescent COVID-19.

The CDR3 protein is CASSLVSGLDYGYTF. CDR3 bases: TGTGCCAGCAGCTTAGTATCAGGGTTGGACTATGGCTACACCTTC. The chain has TRBV7-8 and TRBJ1-2; D may be TRBD1 (5 bases). Trimming took 1 base from V and 3 from J, leaving 12 bases between them. Germline V CDR1 and CDR2: SGHVS, FQNEAQ. The CDR3 is 15 amino acids.